The clone carrying this T cell receptor beta chain has more than one count but fewer than ten. Its antigen is unknown. This specimen belongs to a study of cytomegalovirus exposure and HLA in healthy donors. The ends lost 4 bases at V and 9 bases at J; junction bases unmatched: 0. Germline V gene sequence: CDR1 SGHVS, CDR2 FNYEAQ. There are 11 residues in the CDR3. Both 60 Vbeta primers and 13 Jbeta primers went into the PCR. The method was immunoSEQ multiplex PCR; TCRdb's version includes in-frame clones alone and lacks a portion of them. Of 69,000 or so clones in the sample, roughly 74% were seen once. General study points: Per a later analysis, 18,000 or so TCR beta sequences showed association with HLA alleles at 0.05 false discovery rate.

The sample taken for sequencing was PBMCs. The chain joins TRBV7-6 to TRBJ2-1; the match to TRBD2 covers 7 bases. This TCR came from a woman aged 60-75 years in good health and CMV-seropositive. Here the CDR3 reads CASSSSGEQFF. The CDR3 DNA is TGTGCCAGCAGCTCTAGCGGTGAGCAGTTCTTC.